This TCR beta chain was captured in a study of blood T cell repertoires in COVID-19 (dated by TCRdb to 2018 to 2020). About the study as a whole: The collaborator samples originated in the United States, Italy and Spain and spanned the acute and convalescent phases of COVID-19. The repertoires were released in a freely available public database intended as a resource for research on the immune response to SARS-CoV-2. Samples were obtained from the ongoing ImmuneRACE study (first 160 participants) and from over 1,000 subjects provided by 6 global collaborators. Where HLA class I and class II types were available, the types were taken from metadata supplied by the sample provider, not from assay-based typing. The material from the prospective study consisted of cDNA or gDNA derived from T cells, B-cell-depleted T cells, or PBMCs. The dataset comprised deeply sampled blood TCRbeta repertoires from subjects exposed to, actively infected with, or recovered from COVID-19. The sample metadata nearly always contained a de-identified subject ID, COVID-19 status, age in years and sex. Overall study outcomes, separate from this receptor: The quantity of clinical and demographic metadata differed by source and by participant and was supplied without curation.

Deletion took 0 bases off V and 0 bases off J, with a span of 12 bases between the germline ends. The CDR3 starts with the cysteine, ends with the phenylalanine, and has 17 residues. Solely the CDR3 DNA is kept, with 51 bases framed from the first base. Looking up the germline V gene yields CDR1 LGHNT and CDR2 FRNRAP. TCRbeta CDR3 regions were amplified from genomic DNA by means of the immunoSEQ Assay, a bias-controlled multiplex PCR. The original pipeline was this. Nucleated cell counts per sample were estimated from amplification of reference gene primers within the assay. Sequence reads were collapsed and filtered to measure the absolute abundance of every unique TCRbeta CDR3 rearrangement. For each sample, productive Simpson clonality was calculated as the square root of Simpson's diversity index over productive rearrangements. TCRdb stores this immuneACCESS table with in-frame sequences only. Part of the clones is absent; in the studies checked, under half of the shortfall reflects unresolved V genes, and no reason is known for the rest. V, J and clone size derive from that table, while D and trimming were established from the DNA sequence. The sample table contains a few hundred thousand clones; only one count was recorded for approximately 84% of them. The top ten clones comprise more than 9% of the sample.

In regard to this clone: It has no known antigen specificity. No base qualities exist here, and no much larger clone lies one base off it.

Participants in the prospective study were aged 18 to 89 years, lived in more than 20 United States geographic areas, and enrolled through a virtual design. Cohort assignment in the prospective study relied on participant-reported clinical history from a screening survey and a study questionnaire. ImmuneRACE Cohort 3 recovered participants were defined by two consecutive negative NP/OP PCR tests, healthcare professional clearance, or symptom resolution. In the prospective study, whole blood, serum and a nasopharyngeal or oropharyngeal swab were collected from each participant by mobile phlebotomists. Prospective study participants could optionally give additional blood draws and questionnaires over an approximately 2-month period. Prospective study blood samples were shipped either frozen or at room temperature before DNA extraction.

This TCR was sampled from a woman aged 18-35 years who had recovered from COVID-19. Sequencing was performed on PBMCs or T cells enriched from blood (not recorded which). This chain is built from TRBV12-5 and TRBJ1-3; TRBD1 is a possible D gene, resting on 5 matching bases. The sequence in DNA is TGTGCTAGTGGTTTGGTACGTGGACATTCCTCTGGAAACACCATATATTTT. Its product reads: CASGLVRGHSSGNTIYF.